The clone carrying this T cell receptor (beta chain) was counted at least ten times. These data belong to a study of T cells after yellow fever vaccination. J lost 7 bases, V lost 4 bases, and 4 bases had no gene match. CDR1 is SEHNR and CDR2 is FQNEAQ in the germline V gene (reference sequence). The CDR3 loop spans 15 amino acids. Via MiXCR, TCRdb re-called the 5' RACE reads, giving one row per CDR3 protein. Of about 260,000 distinct CDR3 sequences detected, about 5.2% appear once; the ten largest clones hold around 3.5%. The genes are TRBV7-9 and TRBJ1-6; 10 nucleotides line up with TRBD1. The sequence derives from a man aged 18-30 years who received the YFV17D yellow fever vaccine. Sequenced here: CD4+ T cells sorted from PBMCs, sampled on the day of the yellow fever booster vaccination. For the CDR3, the DNA is TGTGCCAGCAGCTACTTGGGACAGGGGAATTCACCCCTCCACTTT. The encoded protein is CASSYLGQGNSPLHF.